This T cell receptor beta chain was documented in a study of shared clonotypes between healthy human individuals. Study-level background: CD4 naive and memory got three plates each, CD8 naive two, CD8 memory one. Notes on the study in general: Between a few donors, naive CD4 clonotypes were shared at a level of about 5%. Donor clonotype sharing was expected to depend on sequencing depth.

The CDR3 extends over 15 amino acids. V lost 5 bases to trimming and J lost 2 bases, with 16 bases between them. CDR1 is SEHNR and CDR2 is FQNEAQ in the germline V gene (reference sequence). The method was immunoSEQ multiplex PCR; TCRdb's version includes in-frame clones alone and lacks a portion of them. The sample shows about 800,000 clones, 96% of them seen only once. Naive CD8 cells lacked CD45RO and underwent positive selection for CCR7, leaving out terminally differentiated effector memory CD45RA+ cells. This clone was recorded only once. Its antigen is currently unknown. This sequence joins TRBV7-9 and TRBJ2-7; weak D call: TRBD2 (6 bases). Sequences were obtained from naive CD8+ T cells sorted from blood. The sequence was collected from a man aged 25 to 45 in good health. This CDR3 is CASSPGSRDPYEQYF. CDR3 bases: TGTGCCAGCAGCCCAGGGTCGCGGGACCCCTACGAGCAGTACTTC.